The 25 T cell receptor beta chains in this list originate from one sample, sequenced in a study of breast tumors, draining lymph nodes, adjacent tissues. The lymph nodes were axillary draining lymph nodes from breast cancer patients. TCRdb ran MiXCR on the multiplex PCR reads and lists one entry per CDR3 protein. Here the sample spans around 230,000 distinct CDR3 sequences, about a third being singletons. The sample consisted of axillary lymph node tissue. The receptor source for this set is a female donor with breast cancer. Some clones in this sample may be carry-over from other donors' samples.

For this clonotype: At one end the junction does not follow the germline gene, possibly because of a read error. The V gene is TRBV29-1, the J gene TRBJ2-5; no firm D call. CDR1 SQVTM and CDR2 ANQGSEA come from the germline V gene. The CDR3 length is 12 residues. Here the CDR3 DNA reads TGCAGCGTTACGTTGGAACAAGTGACCCAGTACTTC. Its protein product is CSVTLEQVTQYF.

About this clonotype itself: The junction and the germline gene differ at one end; a read error may be behind it. V and J are TRBV7-2 and TRBJ1-5, with D perhaps matching TRBD1 (5 bases). The CDR3 has 15 residues. Germline values: CDR1 SGHTA, CDR2 FQGNSA. The CDR3 spells CASGLRGLSSQPQHF. CDR3 bases: TGTGCCAGCGGCTTAAGGGGTTTAAGCAGTCAGCCCCAGCATTTT. Full variable domain (remainder filled in from reference TRBV7-2 and TRBJ1-5): GAGVSQSPSNKVTEKGKDVELRCDPISGHTALYWYRQSLGQGLEFLIYFQGNSAPDKSGLPSDRFSAERTGGSVSTLTIQRTQQEDSAVYLCASGLRGLSSQPQHFGDGTRLSIL.

The CDR3 spells CASSLEQLYEQHF. For the CDR3, the DNA is TGTGCCAGCAGCTTAGAGCAGCTATACGAGCAGCATTTT. The chain couples TRBV11-2 to TRBJ2-3; D remains unclear. The end of the DNA is better explained by TRBJ1-5, so the J call may be wrong. CDR1 is SGHAT and CDR2 is FQNNGV in the germline V gene. This CDR3 is 13 amino acids long.

With regard to this clonotype: A read error is likely, as this CDR3 ends without the conserved phenylalanine or tryptophan. The chain recombines TRBV6-5 with TRBJ2-7; 9 positions agree with TRBD1. The trim removed 5 bases at V and 3 bases at J, leaving 8 bases unmatched. In germline, CDR1 is MNHEY, CDR2 SVGAGI. CDR3 length: 15 amino acids. The CDR3 DNA sequence: TGTGCCAGCAGTAAGGGGACAGGGCGAATCTACGAGCAGTACCTC. Translation gives CASSKGTGRIYEQYL.

This clonotype was recorded many times. The chain uses TRBV6-2 or TRBV6-3 and TRBJ2-2; the match to TRBD2 covers 8 bases. CDR3 length: 16 amino acids. Trimming took 6 bases from V and 3 from J; bases not matched to a gene: 9. The V gene's germline CDR1 is MNHEY and CDR2 SVGEGT. CDR3 in amino acids: CASREIAGLDTGELFF. The CDR3 DNA is TGTGCCAGCAGGGAAATAGCGGGATTGGACACCGGGGAGCTGTTTTTT.

This clonotype showed up many times. V and J are TRBV11-2 and TRBJ2-3, with 14 positions matching TRBD2. Germline CDR1 and CDR2: SGHAT and FQNNGV. The trim removed 1 base at V and 3 bases at J, leaving 3 bases unmatched. The CDR3 is 17 amino acids. The CDR3 coding sequence is TGTGCCAGCAGCTTAGCTTGGACTAGCGGGAGGACAGATACGCAGTATTTT. Its protein is CASSLAWTSGRTDTQYF.

This clonotype was counted many times. The V and J genes are TRBV4-1 and TRBJ1-2; possible D gene TRBD1, 5 bases. Germline CDR1 is MGHRA and CDR2 is YSYEKL. Trimming took off 6 bases at V and 2 bases at J, with 16 bases between the two ends. The CDR3 has 15 residues. CDR3 residues: CASRRTTGSNYGYTF. For the CDR3, the DNA is TGCGCCAGCAGAAGGACAACTGGGTCGAACTATGGCTACACCTTC.

This clonotype was recorded at least ten times. The V and J genes are TRBV9 and TRBJ2-1; 8 bases fit TRBD2. The V gene's germline CDR1 is SGDLS and CDR2 YYNGEE. Unmatched junction bases numbered 11, after V lost 4 bases and J lost 8 bases. The CDR3 consists of 15 residues. CDR3 in DNA: TGTGCCAGCAGCTCTGGACTAGCTGGATCATATGAGCAGTTCTTC. It is translated as CASSSGLAGSYEQFF.

In DNA, the CDR3 is TGTGCCAGCAGCCAAGGGGAGTTAAGCAATCAGCCCCAGCATTTT. It codes for CASSQGELSNQPQHF. This chain joins TRBV3-1 and TRBJ1-5; D unclear. Germline assignment: CDR1 LGHDT and CDR2 YNNKEL (reference sequence). The CDR3 has 15 amino acids. Trimming took off 1 base at V and 1 base at J, with 8 bases between the two ends. Drawing the rest from reference TRBV3-1 and TRBJ1-5, the complete variable domain is DTAVSQTPKYLVTQMGNDKSIKCEQNLGHDTMYWYKQDSKKFLKIMFSYNNKELIINETVPNRFSPKSPDKAHLNLHINSLELGDSAVYFCASSQGELSNQPQHFGDGTRLSIL.

The rearrangement uses TRBV20-1 and TRBJ2-3; 11 nucleotides line up with TRBD2. From germline, CDR1 is DFQATT and CDR2 SNEGSKA (reference sequence). After removal of 6 bases from V and 2 bases from J, the junction contained 7 bases not matched to a gene. The CDR3 runs 15 residues. The CDR3 DNA sequence: TGCAGTGCGTACACTAGCGGGGGACTCACAGATACGCAGTATTTT. The encoded protein is CSAYTSGGLTDTQYF.

This clonotype was counted ten times or more. CDR3 region: CASSLVTGGREKLFF. The CDR3 coding sequence is TGTGCCAGCAGCTTAGTAACAGGGGGTAGAGAAAAACTGTTTTTT. The J gene is TRBJ1-4, the V gene TRBV7-9; 8 bases fit TRBD1. This CDR3 comprises 15 residues. The trim removed 1 base at V and 8 bases at J, leaving 6 bases unmatched. Germline assignment: CDR1 SEHNR and CDR2 FQNEAQ (reference sequence).

Only one count was recorded for this clonotype. This sequence joins TRBV29-1 and TRBJ1-1; D is unclear. The CDR3 has 13 amino acids. Trimming cost V 3 bases and J 4 bases, with 12 bases left between them. Germline V CDR1 and CDR2: SQVTM, ANQGSEA. CDR3 DNA: TGCAGCGTTGATGGGCAGACGGTCACTGAAGCTTTCTTT. It is translated as CSVDGQTVTEAFF.

This chain joins TRBV24-1 and TRBJ2-5; tentative D call: TRBD2 (6 bases). V gave up 2 bases and J gave up 1 base, with 10 bases separating them. Germline CDR1 and CDR2: KGHDR and SFDVKD. The CDR3 runs 15 residues. The CDR3 sequence: CATSDSGVGQETQYF. In nucleotides, the CDR3 is TGTGCCACCAGTGATTCGGGAGTGGGCCAAGAGACCCAGTACTTC.

With regard to this clonotype: This may be a read error: a much more frequent sequence differs by one nucleotide. The gene calls are TRBV7-6 and TRBJ2-6, with TRBD1 matching 10 bases. CDR3 length: 18 residues. CDR1 SGHVS and CDR2 FNYEAQ come from the germline V gene. The CDR3 coding sequence is TGTGCCAGCAGCCTAGGGACAGGGGTTTTGTCTGGGGCCCACGTCCTGACTTTC. Encoded protein: CASSLGTGVLSGAHVLTF.

This clonotype was found many times. This sequence joins TRBV20-1 and TRBJ2-1, with D unclear. This CDR3 is 13 amino acids long. Germline loops: CDR1 DFQATT, CDR2 SNEGSKA (reference sequence). With 2 bases removed from V and 1 base from J, the gap between germline ends came to 6 bases. The CDR3 DNA is TGCAGTGCTAGACCGATTTCCTACAATGAGCAGTTCTTC. This sequence encodes CSARPISYNEQFF.

This clonotype was counted between two and nine times. A read error may be the cause here, since a much bigger clone is one base away. CDR3 in amino acids: CASRRESDGDLFF. For the CDR3, the DNA is TGCGCCAGCAGGAGGGAGTCCGACGGGGACCTGTTTTTT. The V and J genes are TRBV5-1 and TRBJ2-2, with D possibly called TRBD1 or TRBD2 (5 bases each). This CDR3 comprises 13 residues. Looked up from germline, CDR1 is SGHRS and CDR2 is YFSETQ.

This clonotype was counted only a few times. Just one base apart from a much larger clone, this may be a read error. The rearrangement links TRBV6-6 to TRBJ2-7, with D perhaps matching TRBD1 (5 bases). Germline CDR1 MNHNY, CDR2 SVGAGI (reference sequence). The CDR3 spans 15 residues. V lost 5 bases and J lost 0, with 14 bases in between. The DNA for the CDR3 is TGTGCCAGCAGTCATGAGACAGCTATCTCCTACGAGCAGTACTTC. It specifies CASSHETAISYEQYF.

With regard to this clonotype: The junction departs from germline at one end; a sequencing error may be responsible. The chain carries TRBV5-1 and TRBJ1-3; 8 bases match TRBD1. There are 14 residues in the CDR3. The V gene's germline CDR1 is SGHRS and CDR2 YFSETQ. The CDR3 DNA reads as TGCGCCAACAGCCGGACAGGGCTCGGAAACACCATATATTTT. Amino acid sequence: CANSRTGLGNTIYF.

This clonotype was seen ten or more times. V and J are TRBV19 and TRBJ1-3; D perhaps matches TRBD1 (6 bases). CDR1 is LNHDA and CDR2 is SQIVND in the germline V gene (reference sequence). The V gene lost 4 bases and the J gene lost 2 bases, with 15 bases spanning the gap. The CDR3 contains 16 residues. CDR3 sequence (DNA): TGTGCCAGTAGTACCCCACAGGGAGGTACTGGAAACACCATATATTTT. Translation gives CASSTPQGGTGNTIYF.

This clonotype was observed many times. The chain carries TRBV7-9 and TRBJ2-1; unclear D gene. The germline gives CDR1 SEHNR, CDR2 FQNEAQ (reference sequence). The CDR3 totals 15 residues. The V end lost 5 bases, the J end lost 4 bases, and 15 bases lay between the germline ends. CDR3 in amino acids: CASSPTDTEYNEQFF. CDR3 DNA sequence: TGTGCCAGCAGCCCAACTGACACGGAATACAATGAGCAGTTCTTC.

This clonotype has a handful of counts. Since a much larger clone is just one base distant, this may be a read error. The chain employs TRBV20-1 and TRBJ2-5; perhaps TRBD1 as D (7 bases). V lost 2 bases to trimming and J lost 6 bases, with 28 bases between them. The CDR3 is 18 amino acids. CDR1 is DFQATT and CDR2 is SNEGSKA in the germline V gene (reference sequence). The CDR3 region is CSARRGLGGTEGAKTQYF. The CDR3 DNA follows: TGCAGTGCTAGAAGGGGGTTGGGCGGGACTGAGGGGGCGAAGACCCAGTACTTC.

This clonotype showed up many times. This chain connects TRBV10-3 to TRBJ2-1; 7 nucleotides agree with TRBD2. The CDR3 has 13 residues. Losses at the gene ends were 10 bases for V and 2 bases for J; bases not matched to a gene: 5. The germline gives CDR1 ENHRY, CDR2 SYGVKD. The CDR3 region is CATLADPYNEQFF. CDR3 nucleotide sequence: TGTGCCACCCTAGCGGACCCCTACAATGAGCAGTTCTTC.

The chain combines TRBV15 with TRBJ2-3, with TRBD2 identical over 11 bases. The germline V gene has CDR1 LNHNV and CDR2 YYDKDF (reference sequence). V gave up 0 bases and J gave up 11 bases; unmatched junction bases: 10. The CDR3 has 16 amino acids. For the CDR3, the DNA is TGTGCCACCAGCAGAGATCTAGCGGGAGGACTCAATGAGCAGTATTTT. This sequence encodes CATSRDLAGGLNEQYF. Drawing the rest from reference TRBV15 and TRBJ2-3, the complete variable domain is DAMVIQNPRYQVTQFGKPVTLSCSQTLNHNVMYWYQQKSSQAPKLLFHYYDKDFNNEADTPDNFQSRRPNTSFCFLDIRSPGLGDTAMYLCATSRDLAGGLNEQYFGPGTRLTVL.

This chain connects TRBV7-3 to TRBJ2-7; TRBD1 aligns across 8 bases. Germline-derived CDR1 and CDR2 are SGHTA and FQGTGA. The CDR3 runs 14 residues. J gave up 0 bases and V 5 bases, and 3 bases lay outside the gene matches. CDR3 nucleotide sequence: TGTGCCAGCAGCCCACAGGGGGGCTCCTACGAGCAGTACTTC. Its translation: CASSPQGGSYEQYF.

The sample holds many counts of this clonotype. The rearrangement uses TRBV5-8 and TRBJ2-2; possible D gene TRBD1, 5 bases. There are 16 residues in the CDR3. V lost 6 bases to trimming and J lost 2 bases, with 17 bases between them. The germline gives CDR1 SGHTS, CDR2 YDEGEE. The CDR3 loop is CASNGATVVNTGELFF. The CDR3, as DNA: TGTGCCAGCAATGGGGCTACGGTGGTAAACACCGGGGAGCTGTTTTTT.